This T cell receptor beta chain was sequenced for a study of metastatic and nonmetastatic thyroid tumors. General study findings and limits: Malignant thyroid tumors reportedly exceeded benign nodules significantly in TCR beta diversity, with the difference appearing in blood and tumor.

This clone came up many times. What it recognizes is unknown. There were no patients who had received any treatment before thyroid surgery. Looked up from germline, CDR1 is SEHNR and CDR2 is FQNEAQ (reference sequence). This CDR3 comprises 15 residues. The V gene end was trimmed by 5 bases and the J gene end by 10 bases; junction bases not matched to a gene: 11. TCRdb recomputed clones from the PCR reads via MiXCR. The sample holds 13,000 or so clones, over 20% seen once. Sequenced material: tumor tissue. The gene calls are TRBV7-9 and TRBJ2-1; 10 bases match TRBD2. This clonotype originated in a female donor with papillary thyroid cancer or a benign thyroid nodule (not recorded which). Some clones in this sample may be carry-over from other donors' samples. The CDR3 loop reads CASSISSGGLSEQFF. DNA for the CDR3: TGTGCCAGCAGCATCTCTAGCGGGGGCCTTTCAGAGCAGTTCTTC.